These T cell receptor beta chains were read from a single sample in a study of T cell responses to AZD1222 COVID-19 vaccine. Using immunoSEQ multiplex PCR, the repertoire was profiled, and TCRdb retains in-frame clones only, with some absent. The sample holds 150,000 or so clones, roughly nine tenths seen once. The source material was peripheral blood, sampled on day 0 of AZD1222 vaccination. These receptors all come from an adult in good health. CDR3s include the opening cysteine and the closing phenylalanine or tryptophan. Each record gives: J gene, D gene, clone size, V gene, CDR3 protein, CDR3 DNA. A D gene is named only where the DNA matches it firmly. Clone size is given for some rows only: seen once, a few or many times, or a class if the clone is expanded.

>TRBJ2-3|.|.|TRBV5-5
CASSRQQDIGGTDTQYF
TGTGCCAGCAGCCGACAACAGGACATCGGGGGCACAGATACGCAGTATTTT
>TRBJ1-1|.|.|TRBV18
CASSPGRGPAEAFF
TGTGCCAGCTCACCGGGGCGGGGGCCGGCTGAAGCTTTCTTT
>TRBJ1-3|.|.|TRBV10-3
CAISESVFGGTSGNTIYF
TGTGCCATCAGTGAGTCTGTTTTTGGGGGGACCTCTGGAAACACCATATATTTT
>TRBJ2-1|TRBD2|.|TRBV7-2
CASRPTSGGAGGEQFF
TGTGCCAGCAGACCCACTAGCGGGGGGGCCGGGGGTGAGCAGTTCTTC
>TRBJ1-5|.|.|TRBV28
CASSWDPTENQPQHF
TGTGCCAGCAGCTGGGACCCGACTGAGAATCAGCCCCAGCATTTT
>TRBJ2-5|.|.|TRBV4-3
CASSQDNAEGETQYF
TGCGCCAGCAGCCAAGATAATGCGGAGGGGGAGACCCAGTACTTC
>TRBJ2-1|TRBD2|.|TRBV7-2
CASSPTSGGPPYNEQFF
TGTGCCAGCAGCCCGACTAGCGGGGGCCCTCCCTACAATGAGCAGTTCTTC
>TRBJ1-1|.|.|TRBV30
CAWSRGVLNTEAFF
TGTGCCTGGAGTCGTGGGGTGTTAAACACTGAAGCTTTCTTT
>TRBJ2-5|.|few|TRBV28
CASSSFRDRETQYF
TGTGCCAGCAGTTCATTCAGGGATCGGGAGACCCAGTACTTC
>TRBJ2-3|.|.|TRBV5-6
CASSFTRSGTDTQYF
TGTGCCAGCAGCTTCACTAGGTCGGGCACAGATACGCAGTATTTT
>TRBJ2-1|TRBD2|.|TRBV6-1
CASSEELADYNEQFF
TGTGCCAGCAGTGAGGAACTAGCGGACTACAATGAGCAGTTCTTC
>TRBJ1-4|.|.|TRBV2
CAGSKLATNEKLFF
TGTGCCGGATCGAAGCTAGCAACTAATGAAAAACTGTTTTTT
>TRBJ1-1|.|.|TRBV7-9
CASSLVVSSMNTEAFF
TGTGCCAGCAGCTTAGTAGTCAGCTCCATGAACACTGAAGCTTTCTTT
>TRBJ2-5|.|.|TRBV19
CASSLPGSDLQYF
TGTGCCAGTAGTCTCCCGGGGAGCGACCTCCAGTACTTC
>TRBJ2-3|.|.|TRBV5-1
CASSLDSSGVGTDTQYF
TGCGCCAGCAGCTTGGATTCATCGGGGGTCGGCACAGATACGCAGTATTTT
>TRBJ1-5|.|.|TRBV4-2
CASSQEVVLERLQQPQHF
TGTGCCAGCAGCCAAGAGGTGGTGCTAGAAAGGTTACAGCAGCCCCAGCATTTT
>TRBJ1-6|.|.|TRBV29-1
CSVSERLNSPLHF
TGCAGCGTATCTGAACGACTGAATTCACCCCTCCACTTT
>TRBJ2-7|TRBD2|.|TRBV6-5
CASSRDYWGEQYF
TGTGCCAGCAGTCGGGACTATTGGGGCGAGCAGTACTTC
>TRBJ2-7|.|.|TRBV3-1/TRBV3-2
CASSHGTSGEQYF
TGTGCCAGCAGCCACGGGACCAGCGGCGAGCAGTACTTC
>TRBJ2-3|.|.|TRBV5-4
CASSLLQSTDTQYF
TGTGCCAGCAGCTTGCTACAGAGCACAGATACGCAGTATTTT
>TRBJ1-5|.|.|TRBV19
CASSIGADQPQHF
TGTGCCAGTAGTATAGGGGCAGATCAGCCCCAGCATTTT
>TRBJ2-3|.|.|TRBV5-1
CASSFSGLADTQYF
TGCGCCAGCAGCTTTTCAGGTCTAGCAGATACGCAGTATTTT
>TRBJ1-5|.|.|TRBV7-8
CASSLWPQTSTNQPQHF
TGTGCCAGCAGCTTATGGCCCCAAACCTCCACCAATCAGCCCCAGCATTTT
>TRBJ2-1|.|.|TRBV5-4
CASSLSSSLSYNEQFF
TGTGCCAGCAGCTTGTCATCGAGTTTGTCCTACAATGAGCAGTTCTTC
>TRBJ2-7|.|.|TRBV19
CASTNGGEQYF
TGTGCCAGCACAAATGGGGGCGAGCAGTACTTC
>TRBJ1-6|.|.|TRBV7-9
CASSLGGTPYNSPLHF
TGTGCCAGCAGCCTCGGGGGGACTCCTTATAATTCACCCCTCCACTTT
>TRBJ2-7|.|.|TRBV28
CASRLQAHEQYF
TGTGCCAGCAGGCTACAAGCCCACGAGCAGTACTTC
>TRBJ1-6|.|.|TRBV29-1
CSVRQGSSYNSPLHF
TGCAGCGTTCGGCAGGGCAGCTCCTATAATTCACCCCTCCACTTT
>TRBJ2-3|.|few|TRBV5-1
CASSLSGEPDTQYF
TGCGCCAGCAGCTTGTCTGGGGAACCAGATACGCAGTATTTT
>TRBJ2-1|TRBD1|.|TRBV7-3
CASSSRGGDSLSYNEQFF
TGTGCCAGCAGCTCAAGGGGTGGGGACAGCCTTTCCTACAATGAGCAGTTCTTC
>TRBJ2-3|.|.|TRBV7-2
CASSLGAADTQYF
TGTGCCAGCAGCTTAGGGGCGGCAGATACGCAGTATTTT
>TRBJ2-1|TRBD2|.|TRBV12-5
CASGLVTSGDNEQFF
TGTGCTAGTGGTTTGGTGACTAGCGGGGACAATGAGCAGTTCTTC
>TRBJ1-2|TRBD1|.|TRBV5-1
CASSTDRGNRYTF
TGCGCCAGCAGCACTGACAGGGGGAACCGCTACACCTTC
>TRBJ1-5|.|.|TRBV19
CASSIDRDQPQHF
TGTGCCAGTAGTATAGATAGGGACCAGCCCCAGCATTTT
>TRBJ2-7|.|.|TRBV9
CASSVEQGGTYEQYF
TGTGCCAGCAGCGTAGAACAGGGTGGGACCTACGAGCAGTACTTC
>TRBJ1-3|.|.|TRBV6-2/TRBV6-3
CASSYGSSGNTIYF
TGTGCCAGCAGTTACGGCAGCTCGGGAAACACCATATATTTT
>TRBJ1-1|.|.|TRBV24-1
CATSDPKDSMNTEAFF
TGTGCCACCAGTGATCCAAAAGACAGCATGAACACTGAAGCTTTCTTT
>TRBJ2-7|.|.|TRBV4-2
CASSLGGTGGAYEQYF
TGTGCCAGCAGCCTTGGGGGCACAGGGGGGGCCTACGAGCAGTACTTC
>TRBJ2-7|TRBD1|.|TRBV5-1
CASTRDSTYEQYF
TGCGCCAGCACCCGGGACAGCACCTACGAGCAGTACTTC
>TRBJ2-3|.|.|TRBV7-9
CASSLLGDTQYF
TGTGCCAGCAGCTTATTGGGTGATACGCAGTATTTT
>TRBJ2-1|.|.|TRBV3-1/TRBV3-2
CASGEGGGSYNEQFF
TGTGCCAGCGGTGAGGGGGGAGGGAGTTACAATGAGCAGTTCTTC
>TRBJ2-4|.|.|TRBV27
CASSYLDRNIQYF
TGTGCCAGCAGTTACCTCGATAGGAACATTCAGTACTTC
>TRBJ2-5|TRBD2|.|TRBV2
CATSGTSMETQYF
TGTGCCACCTCCGGGACTAGCATGGAGACCCAGTACTTC
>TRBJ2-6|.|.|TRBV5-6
CASSLFSGANVLTF
TGTGCCAGCAGCTTGTTTTCTGGGGCCAACGTCCTGACTTTC
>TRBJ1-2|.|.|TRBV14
CASSQAGRNNYGYTF
TGTGCCAGCAGCCAAGCAGGACGGAATAACTATGGCTACACCTTC
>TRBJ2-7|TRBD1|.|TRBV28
CASSWVFGTGGNEQYF
TGTGCCAGCAGCTGGGTATTTGGGACAGGGGGCAACGAGCAGTACTTC
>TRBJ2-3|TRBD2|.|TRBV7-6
CASSLVAGASTDTQYF
TGTGCCAGCAGCTTAGTAGCGGGGGCTAGCACAGATACGCAGTATTTT
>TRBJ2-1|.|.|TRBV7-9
CASSRWLYNEQFF
TGTGCCAGCAGCCGCTGGCTCTACAATGAGCAGTTCTTC
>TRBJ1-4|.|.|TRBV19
CASSTNEKLFF
TGTGCCAGTAGTACTAATGAAAAACTGTTTTTT
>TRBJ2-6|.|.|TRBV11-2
CASSLRDTYTLSGANVLTF
TGTGCCAGCAGCCTACGCGACACCTACACGCTCTCTGGGGCCAACGTCCTGACTTTC
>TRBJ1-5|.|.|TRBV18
CASSPQRLSSNQPQHF
TGTGCCAGCTCACCACAAAGGCTTAGTAGCAATCAGCCCCAGCATTTT